This is a list of T cell receptor beta chains from one sample in a study of T cells in Graves' hyperthyroidism and ophthalmopathy. TCRdb reprocessed the multiplex PCR reads with MiXCR, giving one entry per CDR3 protein. The sample holds about 420,000 distinct CDR3 sequences; 15% to 18% are singletons and the top ten take roughly an eighth. The sample taken for sequencing was blood. The receptors here all came from a woman between 18 and 29 years old with Graves' hyperthyroidism. CDR3s include the opening cysteine and the closing phenylalanine or tryptophan. The D gene is left open where the match is weak. A clone size is listed for some rows: how often the clone was seen (once, few, many), or a class if it is expanded.

>TRBD2|TRBJ2-1|TRBV7-6|-
TGTGCCAGCAGCTTAGAGGGACTAGCGGGAGTGAGCTCCTACAATGAGCAGTTCTTC
CASSLEGLAGVSSYNEQFF
>TRBD1|TRBJ2-1|TRBV15|many
TGTGCCACCAGCAGAGCAGGGGGCTCCTACAATGAGCAGTTCTTC
CATSRAGGSYNEQFF
>TRBD1|TRBJ1-5|TRBV4-1|-
TGCGCCAGCAGCCGGGGACAGGTCCCCTTTTATAGCAATCAGCCCCAGCATTTT
CASSRGQVPFYSNQPQHF
>-|TRBJ2-1|TRBV27|-
TGTGCCAGCAGTTTCCAAACGGGGTTCTACAATGAGCAGTTCTTC
CASSFQTGFYNEQFF
>TRBD1|TRBJ2-1|TRBV11-3|-
TGTGCCAGCAGTCCTCGTACAGGGGCGACGCTCTACAATGAGCAGTTCTTC
CASSPRTGATLYNEQFF
>TRBD2|TRBJ2-5|TRBV20-1|many
TGCAGTGCTAGCCCAATGACTAGCGGGAAAGAGACCCAGTACTTC
CSASPMTSGKETQYF
>-|TRBJ1-1|TRBV7-8|many
TGTGCCAGCAGCTCGAATGAGGGTCGAAGACCTGAAGCTTTCTTT
CASSSNEGRRPEAFF
>-|TRBJ2-7|TRBV6-1|-
TGTGCCAGCAGTGTAAAGGAGGAGCAGTACTTC
CASSVKEEQYF
>-|TRBJ1-1|TRBV7-9|-
TGTGCCAGCACCGGCGGGGTTAACACTGAAGCTTTCTTT
CASTGGVNTEAFF
>TRBD2|TRBJ2-1|TRBV12-3/TRBV12-4|many
TGTGCCAGCACCATAGGTGGGACTAGCGGGAGGGCTGAGCAGTTCTTC
CASTIGGTSGRAEQFF
>TRBD1|TRBJ2-7|TRBV20-1|many
TGCAGTGCTCGCACAACAGGGGGCGAGCAGTACTTC
CSARTTGGEQYF
>-|TRBJ2-3|TRBV24-1|few
TGTGCCGCCAGTGATTCTGGGGGAATCCTTCCCACAGATACGCAGTATTTT
CAASDSGGILPTDTQYF
>-|TRBJ1-1|TRBV6-1|many
TGTGCCATTCTACAGGGGAACACTGAAGCTTTCTTT
CAILQGNTEAFF
>-|TRBJ1-1|TRBV3-1|-
TGTGCCAGCAGCCAAGAGGGCAGGGTTTACACTGAAGCTTTCTTT
CASSQEGRVYTEAFF
>-|TRBJ1-1|TRBV19|few
TGTGCCAGTAGCCCCCTTATAGGGACTGAAGCTTTCTTT
CASSPLIGTEAFF
>TRBD2|TRBJ2-1|TRBV9|-
TGTGCCAGCAGCGTCTCCCCAACCCGGACTAGCGGGAGGAGCTCCTACAATGAGCAGTTCTTC
CASSVSPTRTSGRSSYNEQFF
>-|TRBJ1-5|TRBV19|few
TGTGCCAGCGAACGGACAGAAATTAGCAATCAGCCCCAGCATTTT
CASERTEISNQPQHF
>-|TRBJ2-5|TRBV11-2|many
TGTGCCAGCAGCTCTAGGGGGGGGGCCGAGGAGACCCAGTACTTC
CASSSRGGAEETQYF
>-|TRBJ2-3|TRBV20-1|many
TGCAGTGCTATCCCTTGGGGTAGCACAGATACGCAGTATTTT
CSAIPWGSTDTQYF
>-|TRBJ1-2|TRBV6-1|many
TGTGCCAGCAGTGAGGCAGGAAACTATGGCTACACCTTC
CASSEAGNYGYTF
>-|TRBJ1-3|TRBV20-1|few
TGCAGTGCTCCACACTCCGGAAACACCATATATTTT
CSAPHSGNTIYF
>-|TRBJ2-1|TRBV7-9|few
TGTGCCAGCAGCTCACGGGATGGAGGCGGCTCCTACAATGAGCAGTTCTTC
CASSSRDGGGSYNEQFF
>-|TRBJ2-1|TRBV4-3|many
TGCGCCAGCAGCCAAAGCTCGAGCGGGCCCGACAATGAGCAGTTCTTC
CASSQSSSGPDNEQFF
>TRBD1|TRBJ2-5|TRBV3-1|many
TGTGCCAGCAGTGACAGGGGGGGGCAAGAGACCCAGTACTTC
CASSDRGGQETQYF
>-|TRBJ2-2|TRBV20-1|-
TGCAGTGCGGTAGCGAGGTGTGCCGGGGAGCTGTTTTTT
CSAVARCAGELFF
>TRBD1|TRBJ2-2|TRBV24-1|-
TGTGCCACCAGTGAGTTGGACAGGGAAACCGGGGAGCTGTTTTTT
CATSELDRETGELFF
>TRBD2|TRBJ2-5|TRBV27|many
TGTGCCAGCAGCATCTTCGGACTAGCGGGAGGGGGAGAGACCCAGTACTTC
CASSIFGLAGGGETQYF
>TRBD2|TRBJ2-7|TRBV7-2|many
TGTGCCAGCAGCCACCTCGGGGCGGGAGGTTCCTACGAGCAGTACTTC
CASSHLGAGGSYEQYF
>-|TRBJ2-7|TRBV20-1|many
TGCAGTGCCGTCCTCAGCGGGTACGAGCAGTACTTC
CSAVLSGYEQYF
>-|TRBJ2-7|TRBV20-1|many
TGCAGTGCTAGAGGGGGTGCCGAGCAGTACTTC
CSARGGAEQYF
>TRBD2|TRBJ2-7|TRBV10-3|many
TGTGCCATCAGGGGTAGCGGGAGGGCCTCCTACGAGCAGTACTTC
CAIRGSGRASYEQYF
>-|TRBJ2-7|TRBV5-1|once
TGCGCCAGCAGCCCGGACGAAACAACTAGGGGTTTTTCCTGCGAGCAGTACTTC
CASSPDETTRGFSCEQYF
>-|TRBJ1-1|TRBV5-1|-
TGTGCCAGCAGCTTGGCCGGGGGGGCGAACACTGAAGCTTTCTTT
CASSLAGGANTEAFF
>-|TRBJ1-4|TRBV14|few
TGTGCCAGCAGCCGGACAGTTATTAAGGAAAAACTGTTTTTT
CASSRTVIKEKLFF
>-|TRBJ2-3|TRBV6-2/TRBV6-3|many
TGTGCCAGCAGTTACGGCCCCGACTCTAGCACAGATACGCAGTATTTT
CASSYGPDSSTDTQYF
>-|TRBJ2-7|TRBV20-1|many
TGCAGTGCTCCTAGCGCAAACTCCTACGAGCAGTACTTC
CSAPSANSYEQYF
>-|TRBJ2-3|TRBV7-9|-
TGTGCCAGCAGCCCCGGGGCGGACACAGATACGCAGTATTTT
CASSPGADTDTQYF
>-|TRBJ1-3|TRBV29-1|few
TGCAGCGTCGGAGAATCTGGAAACACCATATATTTT
CSVGESGNTIYF
>TRBD1|TRBJ2-7|TRBV18|many
TGTGCCAGCTCAGAAGGGACAGGGACCGGCTACGAGCAGTACTTC
CASSEGTGTGYEQYF
>-|TRBJ2-3|TRBV28|many
TGTGCCAGCAGGACTAGGAGTACCACAGATACGCAGTATTTT
CASRTRSTTDTQYF
>TRBD1|TRBJ2-5|TRBV5-1|-
TGCGCCAGCAGCACCGGACAGGGAAAGTACCAAGAGACCCAGTACTTC
CASSTGQGKYQETQYF
>-|TRBJ2-7|TRBV15|-
TGTGCCACCAGCAGAGTTCACGGGAGCCCTACCTACGAGCAGTACTTC
CATSRVHGSPTYEQYF
>TRBD2|TRBJ2-7|TRBV4-1|few
TGCGCCAGCAGCCAAGAGGGACTAGCGGGGGCAAGCTCCTACGAGCAGTACTTC
CASSQEGLAGASSYEQYF
>TRBD1|TRBJ2-3|TRBV2|many
TGTGCCAGCCTGCTGATGCCAGGGGGCCGAGCAGATACGCAGTATTTT
CASLLMPGGRADTQYF
>-|TRBJ2-5|TRBV28|-
TGTGCCAGCAGATTTGGAGGGACGGAAGAGACCCAGTACTTC
CASRFGGTEETQYF
>-|TRBJ2-1|TRBV28|few
TGTGCCAGCCACACGCGGGATGAGCAGTTCTTC
CASHTRDEQFF
>-|TRBJ1-4|TRBV3-1|few
TGTGCCAGCAGCCAAGATGTAGGGGGGGCGCAGCGTGAAAAACTGTTTTTT
CASSQDVGGAQREKLFF
>-|TRBJ1-1|TRBV7-3|many
TGTGCCAGCAGCTGGGACGGAAGTTTGAACACTGAAGCTTTCTTT
CASSWDGSLNTEAFF
>-|TRBJ1-3|TRBV7-2|-
TGTGCCAGCAGCTTAGGAGGGGGTACAGCGAACACCATATATTTT
CASSLGGGTANTIYF
>TRBD1|TRBJ1-2|TRBV7-9|-
TGTGCCAGCAGCCTAACCGGGACAGGAGCGGAAACCCTGTATGGCTACACCTTC
CASSLTGTGAETLYGYTF
>-|TRBJ2-5|TRBV6-1|many
TGTGCCAGCAGTTCTGAAGGTGATCGTAAGTACTTC
CASSSEGDRKYF
>TRBD2|TRBJ2-3|TRBV27|many
TGTGCCAGCAGTTTAGGGCTAGCGGGGGGGTATAGCACAGATACGCAGTATTTT
CASSLGLAGGYSTDTQYF
>-|TRBJ2-3|TRBV12-3/TRBV12-4|many
TGTGCCAGCAGTTTTTCCTACCCCAGCACAGATACGCAGTATTTT
CASSFSYPSTDTQYF
>-|TRBJ1-2|TRBV2|many
TGTGCCAGCAGTGAAGCGGGGCAGAGCTATGGCTACACCTTC
CASSEAGQSYGYTF
>TRBD2|TRBJ2-3|TRBV7-8|many
TGTGCCAGCAGCCCCCTGGAGGGACTACCTGCAGATACGCAGTATTTT
CASSPLEGLPADTQYF
>TRBD1|TRBJ1-6|TRBV20-1|few
TGCAGTGCTAGAGCAGGGGGCTGGCGAAATTCACCCCTCCACTTT
CSARAGGWRNSPLHF
>-|TRBJ2-1|TRBV28|many
TGTGCCAGCAGACCCGGACGGTACAATGAGCAGTTCTTC
CASRPGRYNEQFF
>TRBD2|TRBJ2-2|TRBV7-3|-
TGTGCCAGCAGCCGGTCTAGCGGGAGGAACACCGGGGAGCTGTTTTTT
CASSRSSGRNTGELFF
>TRBD2|TRBJ2-4|TRBV5-4|-
TGTGCCAGCAGCCGGGGGGGGCGAGACAAAAACATTCAGTACTTC
CASSRGGRDKNIQYF